Shown below are 27 T cell receptor beta chains from a single sample sequenced in a study of human T cells and chemical hapten exposure. TCRdb reprocessed the RACE reads with MiXCR, giving one entry per CDR3 protein. The repertoire has roughly 38,000 distinct CDR3 sequences, about 7.6% of them found once; the top ten carry 1% to 1.5%. Time point meaning: pre-sensitization, week 0. The treatment here: therapeutic diphenylcyclopropenone sensitization with weekly scalp DPC. This specimen was whole blood, taken in connection with sensitization to the hapten diphenylcyclopropenone (DPC). These receptors all come from a woman between 50 and 59 years old with alopecia areata. Some clones in this sample may be carry-over from other donors' samples.

For the CDR3, the DNA is TGCAGTGCTACCCCGGGGGTTGGCAAAAACATTCAGTACTTC. Translation gives CSATPGVGKNIQYF. The rearrangement uses TRBV20-1 and TRBJ2-4, with D tentatively TRBD2 (6 bases). CDR1 and CDR2 from the germline V gene are DFQATT and SNEGSKA (reference sequence). The CDR3 length is 14 residues. Trimming took 4 bases from V and 3 from J, leaving 13 bases between them.

This clonotype was seen ten or more times. J is TRBJ2-1 and V is TRBV11-2; D unresolved. Trimming took 2 bases from V and 8 from J, leaving 7 bases between them. The CDR3 spans 12 residues. Germline V CDR1 and CDR2: SGHAT, FQNNGV. As DNA, the CDR3 is TGTGCCAGCAGCTTAACCCGGGATGAGCAGTTCTTC. Amino acid sequence: CASSLTRDEQFF.

This clonotype was counted many times. The rearrangement links TRBV19 to TRBJ2-7; 9 positions match TRBD1. V was pared by 9 bases and J by 3 bases, with 12 bases of the junction left unmatched. There are 15 residues in the CDR3. CDR1 LNHDA and CDR2 SQIVND come from the germline V gene (reference sequence). CDR3 region: CASRSPGTGNYEQYF. CDR3 bases: TGTGCCAGCCGAAGTCCCGGGACAGGGAACTACGAGCAGTACTTC.

This clonotype came up a few times. The chain recombines TRBV4-3 with TRBJ2-6, with D possibly called TRBD1 or TRBD2 (5 bases each). The germline V gene encodes CDR1 LGHNA and CDR2 YSLEER. CDR3 length equals 17 residues. The ends were cut back, 4 bases at V and 2 bases at J, with 15 bases in the middle. Here the CDR3 reads CASSRDLATAGANVLTF. The CDR3 nucleotides read TGCGCCAGCAGCCGGGACCTAGCAACGGCTGGGGCCAACGTCCTGACTTTC.

This clonotype was seen ten or more times. V is TRBV19 and J is TRBJ2-4; no reliable D call. The V end was cut by 0 bases, the J end by 5 bases, with 11 bases between. The CDR3 runs to 15 residues. Germline CDR1 and CDR2: LNHDA and SQIVND (reference sequence). Here the CDR3 reads CASSIEAQAQNIQYF. For the CDR3, the DNA is TGTGCCAGTAGTATAGAGGCGCAGGCGCAAAACATTCAGTACTTC.

This clonotype was found a few times. This chain connects TRBV10-2 to TRBJ2-1; TRBD2 agrees at 10 bases. The CDR3 is 14 amino acids. CDR1 is WSHSY and CDR2 is SAAADI in the germline V gene. V lost 6 bases to trimming and J lost 2 bases; unmatched junction nucleotides: 1. CDR3 region: CASRSGRAYNEQFF. CDR3 nucleotide sequence: TGCGCCAGCAGGAGCGGGAGGGCCTACAATGAGCAGTTCTTC.

The chain links TRBV27 to TRBJ1-2; D perhaps matches TRBD1 (5 bases). The germline V gene has CDR1 MNHEY and CDR2 SMNVEV (reference sequence). The CDR3 is 12 residues long. Deletions cut 3 bases from V and 8 bases from J, with 10 bases between. CDR3 DNA sequence: TGTGCCAGCAGTTTCGGACATGGAGGCTACACCTTC. This codes for CASSFGHGGYTF.

This clonotype was seen ten or more times. The chain carries TRBV3-1 and TRBJ2-7; D gene unclear. The CDR3 extends over 15 amino acids. The germline CDR1 and CDR2 sequences are LGHDT and YNNKEL (reference sequence). V dropped 1 base and J dropped 1 base, with 11 bases sitting between them. The CDR3 coding sequence is TGTGCCAGCAGCCAAGGCAGGTTGGTTTCCTACGAGCAGTACTTC. This codes for CASSQGRLVSYEQYF.

In DNA, the CDR3 is TGTGCCAGCAGACGGACAGGGGCAGTGAATGAGCAGTTCTTC. Amino acids: CASRRTGAVNEQFF. The chain is built from TRBV27 and TRBJ2-1; TRBD1 matches 9 bases. J lost 7 bases, V lost 6 bases, and 7 bases had no gene match. The CDR3 loop spans 14 amino acids. CDR1 MNHEY and CDR2 SMNVEV come from the germline V gene (reference sequence).

In this sample, this clonotype turned up many times. The rearrangement joins TRBV5-4 to TRBJ2-5; D not resolved. V was trimmed by 0 bases and J by 2 bases, leaving 5 bases between them. CDR1 is SGHNT, CDR2 YYREEE, per germline (reference sequence). This CDR3 contains 13 residues. The CDR3 coding sequence is TGTGCCAGCAGCTTGGGGGGTCAAGAGACCCAGTACTTC. Protein product: CASSLGGQETQYF.

This clonotype has at least ten counts. The V gene is TRBV19, the J gene TRBJ1-5, with 8 bases matching TRBD1. CDR1 and CDR2 from the germline V gene are LNHDA and SQIVND (reference sequence). Trimming at V came to 5 bases and at J to 7 bases, leaving 10 bases not matched to a gene. The CDR3 length is 15 residues. The CDR3 DNA reads as TGTGCCAGTAGTCCCGACAGGGGAGGATTACAGCCCCAGCATTTT. The encoded protein is CASSPDRGGLQPQHF.

This clonotype was seen repeatedly, ten times or more. The rearrangement links TRBV21-1 to TRBJ2-4; no check of the table's D call, TRBD2, against the DNA was made. TRBV21-1 is a pseudogene locus. The CDR3 has 17 residues. CDR3 loop: CASSKGAQREAKNIQYF. DNA for the CDR3: TGTGCCAGCAGCAAAGGTGCCCAGCGGGAGGCCAAAAACATTCAGTACTTC.

This clonotype was seen a handful of times. This chain joins TRBV28 and TRBJ2-2; D not certain. This CDR3 is 13 amino acids long. V dropped 6 bases and J dropped 3 bases, with 8 bases sitting between them. In germline, CDR1 is MDHEN, CDR2 SYDVKM. This CDR3 is CASSGWDTGELFF. DNA of the CDR3: TGTGCCAGCAGCGGGTGGGACACCGGGGAGCTGTTTTTT.

There are many counts of this clonotype. This chain connects TRBV3-1 to TRBJ2-6; D uncertain. V lost 2 bases and J 3 bases, leaving 8 bases between the germline ends. CDR1 is LGHDT and CDR2 is YNNKEL in the germline V gene (reference sequence). The CDR3 is 15 amino acids. The CDR3 bases are TGTGCCAGCAGCCAATATGGGGATGGGGCCAACGTCCTGACTTTC. Encoded protein: CASSQYGDGANVLTF. Supplemented by reference TRBV3-1 and TRBJ2-6, the full variable domain reads DTAVSQTPKYLVTQMGNDKSIKCEQNLGHDTMYWYKQDSKKFLKIMFSYNNKELIINETVPNRFSPKSPDKAHLNLHINSLELGDSAVYFCASSQYGDGANVLTFGAGSRLTVL.

This clonotype was observed a few times. The CDR3 bases are TGTGCCACCCTGGGGTCCCATAACTATGGCTACACCTTC. Residues: CATLGSHNYGYTF. The genes are TRBV28 and TRBJ1-2; D not resolved. V gave up 10 bases and J gave up 1 base, with 13 bases separating them. Germline CDR1 reads MDHEN; CDR2 reads SYDVKM. There are 13 residues in the CDR3.

This clonotype was detected many times. The rearrangement joins TRBV19 to TRBJ2-7, with D perhaps TRBD1 (5 bases). Germline values: CDR1 LNHDA, CDR2 SQIVND (reference sequence). V was cut by 5 bases and J by 7 bases, with 15 bases left in between. There are 13 residues in the CDR3. The chain's CDR3 is CASSLVRGGEQYF. The CDR3 nucleotides are TGTGCCAGTAGTCTCGTAAGGGGTGGTGAGCAGTACTTC.

The sample holds many counts of this clonotype. J is TRBJ1-5 and V is TRBV11-2; TRBD1 might be the D (6 bases). Germline loops: CDR1 SGHAT, CDR2 FQNNGV. CDR3 length: 14 residues. Deletions cut 1 base from V and 6 bases from J, with 10 bases between. The CDR3 region is CASSLGGARQPQHF. The CDR3 bases are TGTGCCAGCAGCTTAGGGGGGGCTCGTCAGCCCCAGCATTTT.

Ten or more counts support this clonotype. V gene TRBV20-1 combines with J gene TRBJ2-6; TRBD1 matches 10 bases. The V gene end was trimmed by 8 bases and the J gene end by 0 bases; junction bases not matched to a gene: 13. Germline V gene lookup returns CDR1 DFQATT and CDR2 SNEGSKA (reference sequence). The CDR3 has 18 residues. The CDR3 coding sequence is TGCAGTCACGGCGGAGGGACAGGGGTATTCTCTGGGGCCAACGTCCTGACTTTC. Protein product: CSHGGGTGVFSGANVLTF.

This clonotype was observed a few times. The rearrangement uses TRBV7-9 and TRBJ2-5, with D possibly being TRBD1 or TRBD2 (5 bases each). Trimming cost V 7 bases and J 0 bases, with 18 bases left between them. The CDR3 runs 16 residues. The V gene's germline CDR1 is SEHNR and CDR2 FQNEAQ (reference sequence). Here the CDR3 reads CASTLKGTTDQETQYF. CDR3 nucleotide sequence: TGTGCCAGCACCCTTAAGGGGACGACTGACCAAGAGACCCAGTACTTC.

Details on this clonotype: A much larger clone is a single base away; this may be a read error. The chain joins TRBV5-1 to TRBJ2-4, with 9 bases that match TRBD1. CDR1 is SGHRS, CDR2 YFSETQ, per germline. This CDR3 has 16 residues. The V segment lost 0 bases and the J segment 11 bases; nucleotides outside the gene matches: 12. This CDR3 reads CASSLAGIGQGNFQYF. As DNA, the CDR3 is TGCGCCAGCAGCTTGGCTGGTATTGGACAGGGGAACTTTCAGTACTTC.

At least ten counts were recorded for this clonotype. CDR3 in DNA: TGTGCCAGCAGTTTGATCTCCGGTTTGAACACTGAAGCTTTCTTT. Its protein is CASSLISGLNTEAFF. This sequence joins TRBV12-3 or TRBV12-4 and TRBJ1-1, with D hard to call. The CDR3 runs to 15 residues. V lost 3 bases and J lost 0, with 11 bases in between.

This clonotype was recorded many times. The rearrangement uses TRBV29-1 and TRBJ1-2, with D possibly being TRBD1 (5 bases). CDR1 is SQVTM, CDR2 ANQGSEA, per germline. With 6 bases removed from V and 4 bases from J, the gap between germline ends came to 15 bases. The CDR3 loop spans 13 amino acids. CDR3 nucleotides: TGCAGCGTCGGGGGACGGCTTACCTATGGCTACACCTTC. Protein sequence: CSVGGRLTYGYTF.

This clonotype has ten or more counts. The chain is built from TRBV28 and TRBJ2-7; TRBD1 matches at 8 bases. With 5 bases clipped from V and 3 bases from J, the junction kept 9 bases outside the gene matches. CDR1 and CDR2 (germline): MDHEN, SYDVKM. The CDR3 has 15 amino acids. CDR3 nucleotide sequence: TGTGCCAGCAGTCCGCCGACAGGGGTGGACTACGAGCAGTACTTC. Amino acid sequence: CASSPPTGVDYEQYF.

The CDR3 loop is CASSSGGGLHEQYF. CDR3 nucleotide sequence: TGCGCCAGCAGCTCAGGAGGGGGGCTCCACGAGCAGTACTTC. The J gene is TRBJ2-7, the V gene TRBV5-1; D could derive from TRBD1 or TRBD2 (6 bases each). The ends were cut back, 3 bases at V and 5 bases at J, with 15 bases in the middle. Germline-derived CDR1 and CDR2 are SGHRS and YFSETQ. The CDR3 loop spans 14 amino acids.

This clonotype was detected many times. The chain has TRBV4-2 and TRBJ1-6; D unresolved. The germline CDR1 and CDR2 sequences are LGHNA and YNFKEQ. The ends were cut back, 0 bases at V and 8 bases at J, with 8 bases in the middle. The CDR3 contains 14 residues. The CDR3 DNA sequence: TGTGCCAGCAGCCAAGATCCCCCTGATTCACCCCTCCACTTT. Protein sequence: CASSQDPPDSPLHF.

Many counts were recorded for this clonotype. The chain carries TRBV20-1 and TRBJ2-7; D not certain. Germline V lookup: CDR1 DFQATT, CDR2 SNEGSKA (reference sequence). The V end was cut by 6 bases, the J end by 6 bases, with 12 bases between. The CDR3 runs 11 residues. The CDR3 region is CSATDPPEQYF. As DNA, the CDR3 is TGCAGTGCAACCGACCCCCCCGAGCAGTACTTC.

This clonotype was counted between two and nine times. The chain links TRBV29-1 to TRBJ2-7; 7 bases match TRBD1. The CDR3 has 14 amino acids. Germline loops: CDR1 SQVTM, CDR2 ANQGSEA. Unmatched junction bases numbered 10, after V lost 6 bases and J lost 2 bases. In DNA form, the CDR3 reads TGCAGCGTCGGAACAGGGGACAACCCCTACGAGCAGTACTTC. It specifies CSVGTGDNPYEQYF.